Shown below are 22 T cell receptor beta chains from a single sample sequenced in a study of beta chain features in type 1 diabetes. The antigens for these receptors are not known. The study reverse transcribed the entire isolated RNA, so it sequenced expressed TCRB transcripts. Here immunoSEQ multiplex PCR was the method, and the copy in TCRdb shows in-frame clones only, minus some. Among 600,000 to 700,000 clones, roughly 12% were seen once, and the ten largest hold 0.095% to 0.15%. Study-wide results and caveats: For Type 1 diabetes patients, all four CD4+ subsets carried TCRB CDR3s that were moderately but significantly shorter.

The sequenced material came from naive CD4+ T cells from blood. The source is a man younger than 40 with type 1 diabetes.

This clone was seen only a few times. The V and J genes are TRBV7-9 and TRBJ1-2, with 9 bases aligning to TRBD1. V lost 1 base and J lost 13; bases outside the gene matches: 10. The CDR3 sequence is 14 residues long. Germline V CDR1 and CDR2: SEHNR, FQNEAQ (reference sequence). CDR3 in DNA: TGTGCCAGCAGCTTAGAGGGACAGGGCCCCCTCGGCACCTTC. It translates to CASSLEGQGPLGTF.

This clone showed up just a few times. The gene calls are TRBV7-2 and TRBJ2-7; 7 nucleotides match TRBD1. The CDR3 is made up of 14 amino acids. CDR1 SGHTA and CDR2 FQGNSA come from the germline V gene. The V and J ends lost 0 bases and 3 bases, in that order; junction bases with no gene match: 2. The CDR3 sequence: CASSLARDSYEQYF. CDR3 DNA: TGTGCCAGCAGCTTAGCTCGGGACAGCTACGAGCAGTACTTC.

A few counts support this clone. The chain employs TRBV30 and TRBJ2-5; 11 nucleotides agree with TRBD2. The germline CDR1 and CDR2 sequences are GTSNPN and SVGIG (reference sequence). V lost 0 bases, J lost 4 bases, and 7 bases stayed unmatched. The CDR3 has 16 amino acids. The CDR3 reads CAWSVIAGGIGETQYF. The CDR3 DNA reads as TGTGCCTGGAGTGTTATAGCGGGGGGGATAGGAGAGACCCAGTACTTC.

This clone was recorded a few times. This same CDR3 is encoded by further DNA sequences in the sample. This sequence joins TRBV18 and TRBJ2-6; D might be TRBD1 or TRBD2, each matching 5 bases. The V and J ends lost 2 bases and 1 base respectively, with 6 bases between them. The CDR3 is made up of 15 amino acids. Germline V gives CDR1 KGHSH, CDR2 LQKENI. This chain's CDR3 is CASSPGGSGANVLTF. CDR3 nucleotide sequence: TGTGCCAGCTCACCAGGGGGTTCTGGGGCCAACGTCCTGACTTTC.

CDR3 nucleotide sequence: TGCGCCAGCAGCCCCGGGAGTGGGAATGAGCAGTTCTTC. It specifies CASSPGSGNEQFF. J is TRBJ2-1 and V is TRBV5-1, with a weak D call TRBD2 (6 bases). Germline CDR1 reads SGHRS; CDR2 reads YFSETQ. The CDR3 has 13 amino acids. V was pared by 4 bases and J by 7 bases, with 12 bases between. Complete variable domain (other parts from reference TRBV5-1 and TRBJ2-1): KAGVTQTPRYLIKTRGQQVTLSCSPISGHRSVSWYQQTPGQGLQFLFEYFSETQRNKGNFPGRFSGRQFSNSRSEMNVSTLELGDSALYLCASSPGSGNEQFFGPGTRLTVL.

This clone was seen a single time. The chain joins TRBV7-2 to TRBJ2-7; 8 positions match TRBD2. The germline CDR1 and CDR2 sequences are SGHTA and FQGNSA. Trimming at V came to 2 bases and at J to 0 bases, leaving 6 bases not matched to a gene. There are 16 residues in the CDR3. In DNA form, the CDR3 reads TGTGCCAGCAGCTTAATGGTAGCGGGGACCTCCTACGAGCAGTACTTC. The encoded protein is CASSLMVAGTSYEQYF.

CDR3 coding DNA: TGCGCCAGCAGCCAAGAGCGCCAAGCGGGCCATAACACCGGGGAGCTGTTTTTT. As protein: CASSQERQAGHNTGELFF. This chain joins TRBV4-3 and TRBJ2-2, with a weak D call TRBD2 (6 bases). Germline V lookup: CDR1 LGHNA, CDR2 YSLEER. Trimming shortened V by 0 bases and J by 2 bases, and 16 bases separated the two germline ends. The CDR3 sequence is 18 residues long.

The rearrangement joins TRBV4-3 to TRBJ2-5; D might be TRBD1 (5 bases). Germline V gene data show CDR1 as LGHNA and CDR2 as YSLEER. The CDR3 is 13 amino acids. V dropped 5 bases and J dropped 5 bases, with 12 bases sitting between them. The CDR3 coding sequence is TGCGCCAGCAGCGGACACCGTGGGGAGACCCAGTACTTC. The encoded protein is CASSGHRGETQYF.

The chain links TRBV19 to TRBJ1-5, with a weak D call TRBD1 (5 bases). Germline CDR1 LNHDA, CDR2 SQIVND (reference sequence). The CDR3 runs 15 residues. Trimming left V 6 bases short and J 1 base short, with 13 bases between. The CDR3 region is CASRAGLISNQPQHF. Here the CDR3 DNA reads TGTGCCAGTAGAGCAGGGCTGATAAGCAATCAGCCCCAGCATTTT.

The rearrangement joins TRBV2 to TRBJ2-5; 9 nucleotides match TRBD2. The CDR3 extends over 15 amino acids. The germline V gene has CDR1 SNHLY and CDR2 FYNNEI. Trimming at V came to 1 base and at J to 5 bases, leaving 5 bases not matched to a gene. The CDR3 DNA sequence: TGTGCCAGCAGTGAAGATAGCGGGGGCGTGGAGACCCAGTACTTC. Translation: CASSEDSGGVETQYF.

This clone was detected only a few times. The chain is built from TRBV30 and TRBJ2-5, with 7 bases aligning to TRBD2. The CDR3 covers 18 residues. V lost 3 bases and J lost 2; bases outside the gene matches: 18. CDR1 and CDR2 (germline): GTSNPN, SVGIG (reference sequence). The CDR3 here is CAWRGVEAPGGLQETQYF. CDR3 DNA sequence: TGTGCCTGGAGGGGGGTCGAGGCCCCGGGGGGACTACAAGAGACCCAGTACTTC. The full variable domain, in which reference TRBV30 and TRBJ2-5 provide the parts outside the CDR3, is SQTIHQWPATLVQPVGSPLSLECTVEGTSNPNLYWYRQAAGRGLQLLFYSVGIGQISSEVPQNLSASRPQDRQFILSSKKLLLSDSGFYLCAWRGVEAPGGLQETQYFGPGTRLLVL.

The table lists this clone with a few counts. This CDR3 is CASSRDRVYGYTF. The CDR3 nucleotides are TGCGCCAGCAGCCGCGACAGGGTCTATGGCTACACCTTC. This chain connects TRBV4-3 to TRBJ1-2, with 7 bases that match TRBD1. V shed 4 bases, J shed 4 bases, and the junction held 3 bases outside the gene matches. The CDR3 has 13 amino acids. CDR1 is LGHNA and CDR2 is YSLEER in the germline V gene.

This chain connects TRBV7-2 to TRBJ2-3, with 8 bases matching TRBD1. This CDR3 contains 15 residues. With V trimmed by 5 bases and J by 6 bases, 10 bases remained unmatched. CDR1 is SGHTA and CDR2 is FQGNSA in the germline V gene. In DNA, the CDR3 is TGTGCCAGCAGCCAAGGGAGACAGGGGATGGATACGCAGTATTTT. Translating gives CASSQGRQGMDTQYF. Together with reference TRBV7-2 and TRBJ2-3, the CDR3 gives the full variable domain: GAGVSQSPSNKVTEKGKDVELRCDPISGHTALYWYRQSLGQGLEFLIYFQGNSAPDKSGLPSDRFSAERTGGSVSTLTIQRTQQEDSAVYLCASSQGRQGMDTQYFGPGTRLTVL.

This clone was counted only a few times. The V call is TRBV6-5, the J call TRBJ2-5; 10 bases map to TRBD2. With V trimmed by 2 bases and J by 11 bases, 5 bases remained unmatched. Germline values: CDR1 MNHEY, CDR2 SVGAGI. The CDR3 spans 13 residues. The CDR3 here is CASSYPGLAAQYF. DNA of the CDR3: TGTGCCAGCAGTTACCCTGGACTAGCGGCACAGTACTTC.

The table lists this clone with a few counts. This chain joins TRBV6-5 and TRBJ2-7, with D maybe TRBD1 (7 bases). The ends were cut back, 6 bases at V and 3 bases at J, with 18 bases in the middle. CDR3 length: 15 residues. CDR1 is MNHEY, CDR2 SVGAGI, per germline. The CDR3 DNA follows: TGTGCCAGCAGCAAACATGCGGGACAGAGCTACGAGCAGTACTTC. Translating it yields CASSKHAGQSYEQYF.

The rearrangement joins TRBV4-3 to TRBJ1-5; tentative D call: TRBD1 (5 bases). Germline V gene lookup returns CDR1 LGHNA and CDR2 YSLEER. Trimming took off 0 bases at V and 4 bases at J, with 10 bases between the two ends. This CDR3 spans 15 amino acids. The DNA of the CDR3 is TGCGCCAGCAGCCAAGAGCAGGGCAGGAATCAGCCCCAGCATTTT. Translated, it gives CASSQEQGRNQPQHF.

This clone showed up just a few times. CDR3 loop: CASSEVTDQETQYF. CDR3 sequence (DNA): TGTGCCAGCAGTGAAGTCACAGACCAAGAGACCCAGTACTTC. The V and J genes are TRBV2 and TRBJ2-5; D not resolved. CDR3 size: 14 residues. Trimming removed 1 base from V and 0 bases from J, with 6 bases in between. The V gene's germline CDR1 is SNHLY and CDR2 FYNNEI.

This clone was seen a few times. This CDR3 is also generated by other DNA sequences in the sample. This CDR3 is CASSERNTGELFF. The CDR3 DNA follows: TGTGCCAGCAGCGAAAGGAACACCGGGGAGCTGTTTTTT. This sequence joins TRBV7-6 and TRBJ2-2; D is unclear. Germline lookup yields CDR1 SGHVS and CDR2 FNYEAQ. Trimming removed 5 bases at V and 1 base at J, with 5 bases between. The CDR3 length is 13 residues.

This clone was detected only a few times. The CDR3 DNA reads TGCGCCAGCAGCTTGGCCGAACAGGGGGAGGGAGGAGCTTTCTTT. Its protein product is CASSLAEQGEGGAFF. V usage is TRBV5-1 and J usage is TRBJ1-1, with TRBD1 identical over 8 bases. The CDR3 spans 15 residues. Germline V lookup: CDR1 SGHRS, CDR2 YFSETQ. The V and J ends lost 0 bases and 10 bases, in that order; junction bases with no gene match: 11.

The chain combines TRBV7-9 with TRBJ2-7, with 7 bases lining up with TRBD1. V shed 1 base, J shed 12 bases, and the junction held 12 bases outside the gene matches. The CDR3 totals 14 residues. The V gene's germline CDR1 is SEHNR and CDR2 FQNEAQ (reference sequence). CDR3 protein: CASSLELTTDRLYF. The CDR3 bases are TGTGCCAGCAGCTTAGAGTTGACCACGGACAGGCTGTACTTC.

The chain combines TRBV11-2 with TRBJ1-2; D is unclear. The CDR3 is 14 residues long. Germline V gives CDR1 SGHAT, CDR2 FQNNGV. Trimming left V 0 bases short and J 10 bases short, with 15 bases between. CDR3 protein: CASSLDLQSWTYTF. CDR3 nucleotides: TGTGCCAGCAGCTTAGATCTCCAGAGCTGGACCTACACCTTC.

The chain recombines TRBV18 with TRBJ2-1; tentative D call: TRBD2 (6 bases). CDR1 and CDR2 (germline): KGHSH, LQKENI. V was cut by 2 bases and J by 6 bases, with 17 bases left in between. The length of the CDR3 is 16 residues. The CDR3 reads CASSPGLGGLSNEQFF. The CDR3, as DNA: TGTGCCAGCTCACCAGGGCTTGGGGGACTCTCCAATGAGCAGTTCTTC. Together with reference TRBV18 and TRBJ2-1, the CDR3 gives the full variable domain: NAGVMQNPRHLVRRRGQEARLRCSPMKGHSHVYWYRQLPEEGLKFMVYLQKENIIDESGMPKERFSAEFPKEGPSILRIQQVVRGDSAAYFCASSPGLGGLSNEQFFGPGTRLTVL.